This T cell receptor beta chain emerged from a study of T cells expressing NK-cell markers. Synthesis of TCR beta cDNA relied on 5'RACE template switching carrying UMIs. TCRdb reworked the 5' RACE reads into one entry per CDR3 protein, no DNA. Its table records hundreds of thousands of distinct CDR3 sequences. The germline CDR1 and CDR2 sequences are DFQATT and SNEGSKA (reference sequence). The CDR3 is 13 residues long. General study findings and limits: The leading position in the CD3+CD56-NKG2C+ fraction of several donors also went to these clonotypes. Among CD8+ T cells from roughly six donors, dominant NKG2C+ clonotypes accounted for about 1.0-7.0%.

Turning to this clonotype: Its antigen remains unknown.

Specimen: blood T cells: a sorted CD56 or NKG2C T cell subset, CD4+ or CD8+ T cells, or bulk PBMC T cells (not recorded which). The V and J genes are TRBV20-1 and TRBJ2-7. The receptor comes from a man aged 18-69 years in good health. CDR3: CSAREVLVQEQYF.